Listed here are 28 T cell receptor beta chains from one sample, sequenced in a study of T cells in Graves' hyperthyroidism and ophthalmopathy. The TCR beta CDR3 regions underwent amplification using RNA transcripts as the source. First-round RT-PCR targeting the TCR CDR3 was performed with the HTBI primer set. TCRdb reprocessed the multiplex PCR reads with MiXCR, giving one entry per CDR3 protein. The sample carries 500,000 to 600,000 distinct CDR3 sequences, less than 20% recorded once. Sequencing used blood. The origin of the receptors is a middle-aged man with Graves' ophthalmopathy.

The CDR3 loop reads CASSGLQQTGELFF. The CDR3 bases are TGTGCCAGCAGTGGATTACAGCAGACCGGGGAGCTGTTTTTT. V gene TRBV2 combines with J gene TRBJ2-2; unclear D gene. V lost 4 bases and J 5 bases, leaving 11 bases between the germline ends. The CDR3 is 14 residues long. The germline gives CDR1 SNHLY, CDR2 FYNNEI.

V is TRBV20-1 and J is TRBJ2-5; D gene uncertain. Germline CDR1 is DFQATT and CDR2 is SNEGSKA (reference sequence). There are 13 residues in the CDR3. Trimming took off 6 bases at V and 1 base at J, with 12 bases between the two ends. CDR3 sequence reads: CSAPSEVQETQYF. The CDR3 DNA sequence: TGCAGTGCCCCGTCCGAGGTCCAAGAGACCCAGTACTTC.

This sequence joins TRBV4-3 and TRBJ2-3; 7 nucleotides line up with TRBD2. The CDR3 extends over 16 amino acids. Germline assignment: CDR1 LGHNA and CDR2 YSLEER. The V gene end was trimmed by 3 bases and the J gene end by 3 bases; junction bases not matched to a gene: 9. In nucleotides, the CDR3 is TGCGCCAGCAGCCAGGGGGAGCGGGACGGAACAGATACGCAGTATTTT. Encoded protein: CASSQGERDGTDTQYF.

Comment on this clonotype: This clone may be a read error of a much larger clone one base away. This sequence joins TRBV28 and TRBJ2-7, with 10 nucleotides matching TRBD2. The ends lost 6 bases at V and 7 bases at J; junction bases unmatched: 9. The CDR3 consists of 14 residues. Germline CDR1 is MDHEN and CDR2 is SYDVKM. The CDR3 protein is CASSKRGGGYEQYF. The DNA of the CDR3 is TGTGCCAGCAGCAAGCGGGGGGGCGGGTATGAGCAGTACTTC.

This clonotype was counted only a few times. This chain links TRBV18 with TRBJ2-7; D unresolved. The CDR3 runs 15 residues. V lost 1 base, J lost 2 bases, and 12 bases lay in between. Germline V CDR1 and CDR2: KGHSH, LQKENI. CDR3 protein: CASSPRVALTYEQYF. CDR3 sequence (DNA): TGTGCCAGCTCACCACGGGTCGCACTTACCTACGAGCAGTACTTC.

The V gene is TRBV11-2, the J gene TRBJ2-7; 9 nucleotides line up with TRBD2. Germline CDR1 and CDR2: SGHAT and FQNNGV. Trimming cost V 5 bases and J 2 bases; bases outside gene matches: 16. The CDR3 covers 18 residues. CDR3: CASSRTSGSSGDPYEQYF. CDR3 coding DNA: TGTGCCAGCAGCCGAACGTCCGGGTCTAGCGGGGACCCCTACGAGCAGTACTTC.

J is TRBJ1-1 and V is TRBV30; 7 bases are a match to TRBD1. Germline V CDR1 and CDR2: GTSNPN, SVGIG (reference sequence). V was pared by 4 bases and J by 10 bases, with 6 bases of the junction left unmatched. The CDR3 is 11 amino acids. Here the CDR3 DNA reads TGTGCCTGGATGCGACAGGGTGCAGCTTTCTTT. It is translated as CAWMRQGAAFF.

The rearrangement joins TRBV7-2 to TRBJ1-5, with D possibly matching TRBD1 (5 bases). Germline V gene data show CDR1 as SGHTA and CDR2 as FQGNSA. The CDR3 is made up of 13 amino acids. V was trimmed by 5 bases and J by 9 bases, leaving 14 bases between them. CDR3 in DNA: TGTGCCAGCAGCATTGACGGGGGTGGGCCCCAGCATTTT. This sequence encodes CASSIDGGGPQHF.

This clonotype was seen only a few times. V gene TRBV28 combines with J gene TRBJ2-7; no clear D. The germline CDR1 and CDR2 sequences are MDHEN and SYDVKM. The CDR3 has 12 amino acids. Trimming pared 3 bases from V and 3 bases from J, leaving 6 bases between. The CDR3 is CASSFPYYEQYF. The CDR3 DNA follows: TGTGCCAGCAGTTTTCCTTACTACGAGCAGTACTTC.

This clonotype appeared a few times. This chain uses TRBV7-9 with TRBJ1-2; 9 nucleotides line up with TRBD1. The CDR3 covers 16 residues. The V and J ends lost 3 bases and 6 bases, in that order; junction bases with no gene match: 11. Germline V gene sequence: CDR1 SEHNR, CDR2 FQNEAQ (reference sequence). The CDR3 reads CASSFESVQGANGYTF. In DNA form, the CDR3 reads TGTGCCAGCAGCTTCGAGTCCGTACAGGGGGCGAATGGCTACACCTTC. The full variable domain, rest sourced from reference TRBV7-9 and TRBJ1-2, is DTGVSQNPRHKITKRGQNVTFRCDPISEHNRLYWYRQTLGQGPEFLTYFQNEAQLEKSRLLSDRFSAERPKGSFSTLEIQRTEQGDSAMYLCASSFESVQGANGYTFGSGTRLTVV.

This clonotype was seen more than once but under ten times. V gene TRBV27 combines with J gene TRBJ2-3, with D perhaps matching TRBD2 (6 bases). The germline V and J ends were trimmed by 8 bases and 6 bases, with 18 bases remaining between them. Germline V gene lookup returns CDR1 MNHEY and CDR2 SMNVEV (reference sequence). The CDR3 covers 14 residues. As DNA, the CDR3 is TGTGCCAGCGGACGGGGTCCGGAGGGGGATACGCAGTATTTT. It encodes CASGRGPEGDTQYF.

V is TRBV7-2 and J is TRBJ2-3, with D perhaps TRBD2 (5 bases). The CDR3 spans 13 residues. The V gene's germline CDR1 is SGHTA and CDR2 FQGNSA. The V gene lost 5 bases and the J gene lost 5 bases, with 11 bases spanning the gap. CDR3 DNA sequence: TGTGCCAGCAGCCCTTGGACTGGAGATACGCAGTATTTT. This sequence encodes CASSPWTGDTQYF.

This clonotype appeared a few times. This chain uses TRBV29-1 with TRBJ2-5; D possibly uses TRBD1 or TRBD2 (5 bases each). The CDR3 totals 13 residues. CDR1 is SQVTM and CDR2 is ANQGSEA in the germline V gene. V gave up 5 bases and J gave up 3 bases, with 13 bases separating them. CDR3 nucleotide sequence: TGCAGCGTTCGGGGCTACGGCGAAGAGACCCAGTACTTC. This sequence encodes CSVRGYGEETQYF. Using reference TRBV29-1 and TRBJ2-5 for the parts outside the CDR3, the full variable domain is SAVISQKPSRDICQRGTSLTIQCQVDSQVTMMFWYRQQPGQSLTLIATANQGSEATYESGFVIDKFPISRPNLTFSTLTVSNMSPEDSSIYLCSVRGYGEETQYFGPGTRLLVL.

Of note for this clonotype: A much larger clone differs by one base, so this may be a read error. The chain is built from TRBV7-2 and TRBJ1-1; 9 bases map to TRBD1. The CDR3 runs 14 residues. Germline V gene sequence: CDR1 SGHTA, CDR2 FQGNSA. The DNA of the CDR3 is TGTGCCAGCAGCTTACTACAGGGGGCCACTGGAGCTTTCTTT. This encodes CASSLLQGATGAFF.

The genes are TRBV30 and TRBJ1-2, with D perhaps TRBD1 (5 bases). CDR1 and CDR2 from the germline V gene are GTSNPN and SVGIG (reference sequence). The CDR3 has 11 residues. Trimming removed 0 bases from V and 12 bases from J, with 11 bases in between. The CDR3 reads CAWSVTGRDTF. As DNA, the CDR3 is TGTGCCTGGAGTGTTACAGGAAGAGACACCTTC.

At least ten counts were recorded for this clonotype. This chain uses TRBV5-1 with TRBJ2-1; 10 nucleotides align to TRBD1. After removal of 4 bases from V and 5 bases from J, the junction contained 6 bases not matched to a gene. This CDR3 is 15 amino acids long. Germline CDR1 is SGHRS and CDR2 is YFSETQ. In DNA form, the CDR3 reads TGCGCCAGCAGCCAGGGACAGGGGAGGAACAATGAGCAGTTCTTC. It is translated as CASSQGQGRNNEQFF.

This clonotype was observed many times. The chain recombines TRBV7-9 with TRBJ1-1, with D possibly TRBD1 on 5 matching bases. The germline V gene encodes CDR1 SEHNR and CDR2 FQNEAQ (reference sequence). The V gene lost 2 bases and the J gene lost 5 bases, with 9 bases spanning the gap. The CDR3 loop spans 13 amino acids. CDR3 DNA sequence: TGTGCCAGCAGCTTATCAGGGAAAACTGAAGCTTTCTTT. This translates into CASSLSGKTEAFF.

This clonotype appeared a few times. This chain joins TRBV18 and TRBJ2-3, with D possibly matching TRBD2 (5 bases). V was clipped by 2 bases and J by 4 bases, with 10 bases between them. The V gene's germline CDR1 is KGHSH and CDR2 LQKENI. CDR3 size: 14 residues. In DNA, the CDR3 is TGTGCCAGCTCACCATCGCCGGGGTCAGATACGCAGTATTTT. Protein product: CASSPSPGSDTQYF. Drawing the rest from reference TRBV18 and TRBJ2-3, the complete variable domain is NAGVMQNPRHLVRRRGQEARLRCSPMKGHSHVYWYRQLPEEGLKFMVYLQKENIIDESGMPKERFSAEFPKEGPSILRIQQVVRGDSAAYFCASSPSPGSDTQYFGPGTRLTVL.

This clonotype was counted at least ten times. The chain uses TRBV20-1 and TRBJ2-6; no reliable D call. V dropped 2 bases and J dropped 0 bases, with 5 bases sitting between them. The CDR3 loop spans 14 amino acids. Germline lookup yields CDR1 DFQATT and CDR2 SNEGSKA (reference sequence). CDR3 in DNA: TGCAGTGCTAGATCAGGCTCTGGGGCCAACGTCCTGACTTTC. Amino acid sequence: CSARSGSGANVLTF.

This clonotype was seen ten or more times. The chain employs TRBV7-2 and TRBJ2-1, with 12 bases that match TRBD2. Unmatched junction bases numbered 6, after V lost 3 bases and J lost 9 bases. This CDR3 has 15 amino acids. Germline values: CDR1 SGHTA, CDR2 FQGNSA. The CDR3 is CASSFTSGRIGEQFF. The CDR3 bases are TGTGCCAGCAGCTTCACTAGCGGGAGGATAGGTGAGCAGTTCTTC. The full variable domain, completed using reference TRBV7-2 and TRBJ2-1, is GAGVSQSPSNKVTEKGKDVELRCDPISGHTALYWYRQSLGQGLEFLIYFQGNSAPDKSGLPSDRFSAERTGGSVSTLTIQRTQQEDSAVYLCASSFTSGRIGEQFFGPGTRLTVL.

This chain joins TRBV5-4 and TRBJ2-5, with 7 bases fitting TRBD1. The CDR3 spans 15 residues. Germline V gene sequence: CDR1 SGHNT, CDR2 YYREEE (reference sequence). Unmatched junction bases numbered 7, after V lost 0 bases and J lost 5 bases. Written as DNA, the CDR3 is TGTGCCAGCAGCTTGGGGCAGGGGGAAGTGGAGACCCAGTACTTC. This codes for CASSLGQGEVETQYF.

In its sample, this clonotype was seen a few times. The chain combines TRBV3-1 with TRBJ2-2; 9 bases match TRBD1. V shed 4 bases, J shed 6 bases, and the junction held 6 bases outside the gene matches. This CDR3 has 15 residues. Germline V gene lookup returns CDR1 LGHDT and CDR2 YNNKEL (reference sequence). CDR3 amino acids: CASSPSQGAAGELFF. Here the CDR3 DNA reads TGTGCCAGCAGCCCTTCACAGGGGGCAGCCGGGGAGCTGTTTTTT. Variable domain in full (rest from reference TRBV3-1 and TRBJ2-2): DTAVSQTPKYLVTQMGNDKSIKCEQNLGHDTMYWYKQDSKKFLKIMFSYNNKELIINETVPNRFSPKSPDKAHLNLHINSLELGDSAVYFCASSPSQGAAGELFFGEGSRLTVL.

This clonotype was counted ten times or more. The V call is TRBV14, the J call TRBJ2-1; D is unclear. The CDR3 is made up of 11 amino acids. V was cut by 5 bases and J by 8 bases, with 7 bases left in between. CDR1 is SGHDN, CDR2 FVKESK, per germline. Written as DNA, the CDR3 is TGTGCCAGCAGCTCGCTTCATGAGCAGTTCTTC. It is translated as CASSSLHEQFF.

V and J are TRBV7-2 and TRBJ1-2; D not resolved. The CDR3 is 14 residues long. V was pared by 4 bases and J by 7 bases, with 16 bases between. CDR1 SGHTA and CDR2 FQGNSA come from the germline V gene. The CDR3: CASSSNSNGGGYTF. CDR3 bases: TGTGCCAGCAGCTCTAACTCAAACGGAGGTGGCTACACCTTC.

The rearrangement uses TRBV5-1 and TRBJ1-5; D possibly corresponds to TRBD1 (6 bases). V dropped 7 bases and J dropped 2 bases, with 10 bases sitting between them. Per germline, CDR1 SGHRS and CDR2 YFSETQ. The CDR3 spans 13 residues. CDR3 in amino acids: CASRRGGNQPQHF. The CDR3, as DNA: TGCGCCAGCCGGAGGGGGGGCAATCAGCCCCAGCATTTT. Drawing the rest from reference TRBV5-1 and TRBJ1-5, the complete variable domain is KAGVTQTPRYLIKTRGQQVTLSCSPISGHRSVSWYQQTPGQGLQFLFEYFSETQRNKGNFPGRFSGRQFSNSRSEMNVSTLELGDSALYLCASRRGGNQPQHFGDGTRLSIL.

The gene calls are TRBV4-2 and TRBJ1-2, with a weak D call TRBD1 (5 bases). This CDR3 has 14 residues. Germline values: CDR1 LGHNA, CDR2 YNFKEQ. V gave up 1 base and J gave up 6 bases, with 12 bases separating them. The DNA for the CDR3 is TGTGCCAGCAGCCAAGTAAGCAGGGAGAATGGCTACACCTTC. Translating it yields CASSQVSRENGYTF.

This clonotype showed up just a few times. The gene calls are TRBV29-1 and TRBJ2-2, with a weak D call TRBD1 (6 bases). CDR1 SQVTM and CDR2 ANQGSEA come from the germline V gene. V was cut by 5 bases and J by 1 base, with 11 bases left in between. The CDR3 is made up of 14 amino acids. In DNA, the CDR3 is TGCAGCGTTAAGGGGGATGGGAACACCGGGGAGCTGTTTTTT. Its protein product is CSVKGDGNTGELFF.

This clonotype has only a few counts. The chain carries TRBV19 and TRBJ1-5; no clear D gene. Trimming left V 0 bases short and J 6 bases short, with 12 bases between. The V gene's germline CDR1 is LNHDA and CDR2 SQIVND (reference sequence). This CDR3 spans 15 amino acids. The CDR3 spells CASSIDKSSPQPQHF. The CDR3, as DNA: TGTGCCAGTAGTATAGACAAATCGAGCCCTCAGCCCCAGCATTTT.